This TCR beta chain is from a study of T cell responses to AZD1222 COVID-19 vaccine. Method: immunoSEQ multiplex PCR; TCRdb's copy keeps in-frame clones and lacks some. The repertoire holds about 120,000 clones, with roughly 84% as singletons. On this clone itself: Its antigen remains unidentified.

Germline V gene data show CDR1 as SGHTA and CDR2 as FQGNSA. The V and J ends lost 2 bases and 5 bases respectively, with 16 bases between them. The CDR3 loop spans 15 amino acids. Findings and limits, study-wide: The donors showed a predominance of white British ancestry and of females, with possible underestimation of clonal diversity. Unmutated variant regions reportedly attract nearly half of all spike-specific TCRs. The span of vaccine-associated CD4 TCRs extended across spike, with dominance at 160-218 and 743-854. Among those given AZD1222, only 6 or 7 were seropositive at baseline.

The sequence was obtained from an adult in good health. J is TRBJ2-7 and V is TRBV7-2, with D possibly called TRBD1 or TRBD2 (5 bases each). Material: peripheral blood, obtained on day 0 of AZD1222 vaccination. The CDR3 is CASSLFYFGDDEQYF. The CDR3 DNA follows: TGTGCCAGCAGCTTATTTTATTTTGGGGACGACGAGCAGTACTTC.